The present T cell receptor (beta chain) was sequenced within a study of Ad26.COV2.S vaccination and SARS-CoV-2 variants. On the study more broadly: Dosing was one shot or two shots 56 days apart.

Treatment given: approximately 18 received Ad26.COV2.S at low or high dose, single or two shots; 5 received placebo; per-sample allocation not given. The samples were gathered on day 63 after the first injection of vaccine or placebo. Wuhan-strain SARS-CoV-2 spike was expressed by the Ad26 vector that made up the vaccine. J gave up 8 bases and V 2 bases, and 3 bases lay outside the gene matches. Per the germline V gene, CDR1 is SGHRS and CDR2 is YFSETQ. CDR3 length: 15 residues. Assay used: immunoSEQ multiplex PCR; TCRdb lists only in-frame clones, some missing. The repertoire includes over 400,000 clones, 80% to 90% of them detected once, and about 2.4% sits in the top ten. On this clone itself: The antigen is unknown.

Findings of the study overall: Greater spike-specific TCR breadth was seen in vaccine recipients than in placebo recipients. The study found similar non-spike TCR breadth in vaccine and placebo recipients.

The TCR sequence derives from a person aged 18-65 years who received the Ad26.COV2.S COVID-19 vaccine or a placebo. This material consisted of peripheral blood, taken in a trial of Ad26.COV2.S vaccine versus placebo. V gene TRBV5-1 combines with J gene TRBJ2-1, with 14 bases matching TRBD2. Written as DNA, the CDR3 is TGCGCCAGCAGCTTTGGACTAGCGGGGGGCCATGAGCAGTTCTTC. It yields the protein CASSFGLAGGHEQFF. The full variable domain, completed using reference TRBV5-1 and TRBJ2-1, is KAGVTQTPRYLIKTRGQQVTLSCSPISGHRSVSWYQQTPGQGLQFLFEYFSETQRNKGNFPGRFSGRQFSNSRSEMNVSTLELGDSALYLCASSFGLAGGHEQFFGPGTRLTVL.